The clone carrying this TCR beta chain was observed a single time. This may be a read error, as it is one base from a much larger clone. Amplifying from RNA transcripts, the study obtained TCR beta CDR3 regions. An opening RT-PCR round employed HTBI primers and preceded a second-round multiplex PCR. Each CDR3 protein gets one entry after TCRdb re-called the multiplex PCR reads with MiXCR. The sample yields 200,000 to 300,000 distinct CDR3 sequences, about 47% seen once. This sample is drawn from a study of Graves' ophthalmopathy and Graves' hyperthyroidism. Across the study: The study drew peripheral blood at initial diagnosis, before any treatment.

Ophthalmopathy in the donors was of moderate-to-severe activity, with CAS ≥3, NOSPECS ≥4 and duration under 3 months. Other autoimmune diseases, uncontrolled infections, pregnancy or lactation excluded patients from enrollment. The PBMCs originated from less than 13 ml of fresh peripheral blood. Input material: peripheral blood. The clonotype was recovered from an adult man with Graves' ophthalmopathy.

CDR3: CASSLGVSLTEAFF. The CDR3 nucleotides are TGTGCCAGCAGCTTAGGGGTTAGCCTCACTGAAGCTTTCTTT. The chain carries TRBV7-6 and TRBJ1-1; D is unresolved. The CDR3 contains 14 residues. Germline V gene sequence: CDR1 SGHVS, CDR2 FNYEAQ. V lost 1 base and J lost 4, with 10 bases in between. The variable domain in full, with the rest retrieved from reference TRBV7-6 and TRBJ1-1, is GAGVSQSPRYKVTKRGQDVALRCDPISGHVSLYWYRQALGQGPEFLTYFNYEAQQDKSGLPNDRFSAERPEGSISTLTIQRTEQRDSAMYRCASSLGVSLTEAFFGQGTRLTVV.